These 7 T cell receptor beta chains share one sample of origin, sequenced in a study of T cells after yellow fever vaccination. TCRdb analysed the 5' RACE reads with MiXCR anew, one entry per CDR3 protein. The sample includes about 320,000 distinct CDR3 sequences, about 4.5% seen only once; the top ten take roughly 19%. Sequencing was performed on PBMCs, taken 15 days after the yellow fever booster vaccination. Every receptor here comes from a young man who received the YFV17D yellow fever vaccine.

The chain has TRBV4-1 and TRBJ1-5; D is unclear. The CDR3 runs 15 residues. V lost 1 base and J 5 bases, leaving 12 bases between the germline ends. Germline lookup yields CDR1 MGHRA and CDR2 YSYEKL. The CDR3 sequence: CASSQVRAGDQPQHF. CDR3 DNA sequence: TGCGCCAGCAGCCAAGTCAGAGCAGGAGATCAGCCCCAGCATTTT.

V gene TRBV7-9 combines with J gene TRBJ2-5, with 7 bases identical to TRBD1. The V segment lost 1 base and the J segment 5 bases; nucleotides outside the gene matches: 13. Germline CDR1 reads SEHNR; CDR2 reads FQNEAQ (reference sequence). The CDR3 loop spans 17 amino acids. The CDR3 DNA reads as TGTGCCAGCAGCTTAGGGTACAGGGGCTACCCGGTGGAGACCCAGTACTTC. Amino acids: CASSLGYRGYPVETQYF.

This clonotype was counted many times. The chain carries TRBV7-9 and TRBJ2-2, with TRBD1 matching 11 bases. Trimming cost V 4 bases and J 6 bases; bases outside gene matches: 4. The CDR3 loop spans 15 amino acids. Germline lookup yields CDR1 SEHNR and CDR2 FQNEAQ (reference sequence). CDR3 nucleotides: TGTGCCAGCAGCTGGAGGACAGGGGGCGCCGGGGAGCTGTTTTTT. Residues: CASSWRTGGAGELFF. Together with reference TRBV7-9 and TRBJ2-2, the CDR3 gives the full variable domain: DTGVSQNPRHKITKRGQNVTFRCDPISEHNRLYWYRQTLGQGPEFLTYFQNEAQLEKSRLLSDRFSAERPKGSFSTLEIQRTEQGDSAMYLCASSWRTGGAGELFFGEGSRLTVL.

Concerning this clonotype itself: With only one base between it and a far larger clone, this is likely a read error. The V call is TRBV5-1, the J call TRBJ2-5; 10 bases are a match to TRBD1. Germline CDR1 SGHRS, CDR2 YFSETQ. The CDR3 is made up of 13 amino acids. The DNA of the CDR3 is TGCGCCAGCGGCTTGACAGGGGGCGAGACCCAGTACTTC. Translating gives CASGLTGGETQYF.

The genes are TRBV4-2 and TRBJ2-3, with D perhaps given as TRBD1 or TRBD2 (6 bases each). This CDR3 contains 17 residues. CDR1 and CDR2 from the germline V gene are LGHNA and YNFKEQ. Trimming removed 0 bases at V and 2 bases at J, with 15 bases between. The CDR3 sequence: CASSQDVGGFNTDTQYF. In DNA, the CDR3 is TGTGCCAGCAGCCAAGATGTAGGGGGGTTTAACACAGATACGCAGTATTTT.

This clonotype was picked up a small number of times. V usage is TRBV6-5 and J usage is TRBJ1-1; D may be TRBD1 (5 bases). CDR1 is MNHEY, CDR2 SVGAGI, per germline. The CDR3 spans 10 residues. Trimming shortened V by 10 bases and J by 5 bases, and 8 bases separated the two germline ends. The CDR3 region is CATGRTEAFF. CDR3 nucleotide sequence: TGTGCCACGGGGCGAACTGAAGCTTTCTTT.

This clonotype was seen repeatedly, ten times or more. This chain links TRBV20-1 with TRBJ2-5, with 12 nucleotides matching TRBD2. The CDR3 contains 15 residues. In germline, CDR1 is DFQATT, CDR2 SNEGSKA (reference sequence). The CDR3 nucleotides are TGCAGCGGAACAGGACTAGCGGGACGACAAGAGACCCAGTACTTC. Amino acid sequence: CSGTGLAGRQETQYF.